This entry concerns a single T cell receptor (beta chain). The antigen it binds to is not known. There are no base qualities to consult, and no much larger clone falls within one base. The germline V gene (reference sequence) gives CDR1 as LNHDA and CDR2 as SQIVND. Relative to germline, V is 6 bases shorter and J is 0 bases shorter, with 20 bases between their ends. From its cysteine to its phenylalanine, the CDR3 spans 17 amino acids. Only the CDR3 region is kept as DNA, spanning 51 bases read in frame from base 1. The TCR beta CDR3 regions were amplified from the RNA transcripts. A first-round RT-PCR of the TCR CDR3 used the HTBI primer set with the Qiagen OneStep RT-PCR kit. A second multiplex PCR round built the libraries, followed by size selection and purification. Sequencing of the libraries was done on an Illumina HiSeq2000 using paired-end 100 bp reads. The paper's processing steps were these. SOAPnuke was used to process the raw data, with reads discarded if the reads contained adapters or uncalled bases, had a mean Phred below 15, or lacked an exact constant-primer or identifier match. COPE v1.2.5 was used to merge the high-quality paired reads, and each unique nucleotide sequence was defined as a clonotype. Clonotypes were aligned to IMGT TRBV, TRBD and TRBJ reference segments using MiTCR v1.1. The analysis included only V-J combinations with a frequency above 0.0001, which together covered roughly 99% of the repertoires. The TCS score was defined as F50 (clonal expansion) divided by E x V (chaos), with BLOSUM62-based TCRdist calculated between CDR3 peptides within each V-J. Welch's t-statistics and random forest reduced just over 500 V-J features to 13, which were used in a naive Bayes classifier (R e1071). TCRdb applied fastp at Q25 and MiXCR to the public reads, then kept only in-frame beta chains. All rows with the same CDR3 protein become a single entry with the most common DNA and genes. The V and J calls and clone size are TCRdb's, not the authors'. Within this sample are under 300,000 distinct CDR3 sequences, with about 14% of them counted one time only. The ten biggest clones cover almost 8% of the sample.

Hyperthyroidism patients were aged 18 to 65 years and newly diagnosed, with disease duration of less than 2 months. The study excluded patients with uncontrolled infections, other autoimmune diseases, pregnancy or lactation. Diagnoses were based on clinical symptoms, serum thyroxine and TRAb, thyroid ultrasound and orbital computed tomography. For progressor patients, blood was drawn at the first diagnosis of hyperthyroidism, before any ophthalmopathy symptoms had appeared. PBMCs were isolated from more than 8 ml of fresh peripheral blood by Ficoll-Paque density gradient centrifugation. Progressor patients were defined as those initially diagnosed with Graves' hyperthyroidism in whom ophthalmopathy developed during follow-up. Total RNA was extracted using Trizol reagent, and RNA quality was assessed on an Agilent 2100 Bioanalyzer. The sample belongs to a study of T cells in Graves' hyperthyroidism and ophthalmopathy (dated by TCRdb to the late 2010s). For the study in its entirety: Peripheral blood samples were taken at the time of initial diagnosis, prior to any treatment. Once sampling was done, hyperthyroidism patients were given methimazole at a starting dose of 30 mg daily, whereas ophthalmopathy patients were given high-dose intravenous methylprednisolone. To identify TCR V-J signatures that set the groups apart, the researchers used a discovery cohort of more than 95 patients, made up of roughly 45 with Graves' ophthalmopathy and around 58 with stable Graves' hyperthyroidism. TCR Vbeta CDR3 sequencing of 130 to 150 peripheral blood samples (under 45 ophthalmopathy, 75 to 85 hyperthyroidism and roughly 17 progressor patients) is reported in the paper. An independent validation cohort of around 19 hyperthyroidism patients and over 15 patients who later progressed to ophthalmopathy tested prospective prediction of ophthalmopathy. In roughly six Graves' hyperthyroidism patients, the study also compared T-cell repertoires from thyroid tissue with T-cell repertoires from blood. For training and testing, the approximately 97 patients in the discovery cohort were randomly divided in a 7:3 ratio.

Study-wide findings and limitations: Sample size was not statistically predetermined, and blinding of investigators to group allocation was not performed. Ophthalmopathy was separated from stable hyperthyroidism by a 13 V-J signature model, with 85% to 90% sensitivity and about 81% specificity obtained in cross-validation and 80%/75% obtained in testing. In validation, progression to ophthalmopathy was predicted by the model with 70% to 71% sensitivity and roughly 76% specificity, a median of roughly 6 months before onset. Blood samples also contained most of the expanded thyroid clonotypes (frequency above 0.001), which suggests that blood repertoires may reflect thyroid immune responses.

Recombination linked TRBV19 to TRBJ1-2, with the D gene uncertain. The material sequenced was blood. The sequence was collected from a woman under 40 with Graves' hyperthyroidism that later progressed to Graves' ophthalmopathy. The CDR3 region has the sequence CASRALVSNRANYGYTF. The sequenced DNA is TGTGCCAGTAGGGCCTTAGTATCCAACAGAGCTAACTATGGCTACACCTTC.